These 25 T cell receptor beta chains share one sample of origin, sequenced in a study of T cells after somatic rescue of genetic block. Sequencing was performed with immunoSEQ multiplex PCR; in TCRdb, only in-frame clones are kept and a portion is missing. This table has roughly 11,000 clones, 71% appearing once. Sequencing was carried out using peripheral blood mononuclear cells (PBMCs). The origin of the receptors is a boy younger than 18.

The CDR3 region has the DNA TGCGCCAGCAGCTGGAAGTTAACAGGGGGCGAAAGTGGCTACACCTTC. Protein: CASSWKLTGGESGYTF. The chain links TRBV5-1 to TRBJ1-2; TRBD1 agrees at 9 bases. With 3 bases clipped from V and 7 bases from J, the junction kept 13 bases outside the gene matches. The CDR3 sequence is 16 residues long. CDR1 is SGHRS, CDR2 YFSETQ, per germline.

The chain couples TRBV5-1 to TRBJ2-1; 11 nucleotides match TRBD2. This CDR3 contains 16 residues. Unmatched junction bases numbered 4, after V lost 0 bases and J lost 5 bases. The germline V gene encodes CDR1 SGHRS and CDR2 YFSETQ. CDR3 sequence reads: CASSLESSGGNNEQFF. The CDR3 nucleotides read TGCGCCAGCAGCTTGGAGTCTAGCGGGGGGAACAATGAGCAGTTCTTC.

The rearrangement uses TRBV11-3 and TRBJ2-2, with D maybe TRBD2 (5 bases). The ends were cut back, 1 base at V and 0 bases at J, with 9 bases in the middle. Germline values: CDR1 SGHNT, CDR2 YENEEA. CDR3 size: 16 residues. The CDR3 nucleotides are TGTGCCAGCAGCTTAGGGGGAGCTACGAACACCGGGGAGCTGTTTTTT. This sequence encodes CASSLGGATNTGELFF. Complete variable domain (other parts from reference TRBV11-3 and TRBJ2-2): EAGVVQSPRYKIIEKKQPVAFWCNPISGHNTLYWYLQNLGQGPELLIRYENEEAVDDSQLPKDRFSAERLKGVDSTLKIQPAELGDSAVYLCASSLGGATNTGELFFGEGSRLTVL.

The chain recombines TRBV30 with TRBJ2-5; unclear D gene. Germline V gene sequence: CDR1 GTSNPN, CDR2 SVGIG (reference sequence). Deletions cut 4 bases from V and 1 base from J, with 16 bases between. This CDR3 spans 15 amino acids. DNA of the CDR3: TGTGCCTGGACCCCCCGGCGGCACTTCCAAGAGACCCAGTACTTC. Its translation: CAWTPRRHFQETQYF.

This chain connects TRBV11-1 to TRBJ2-3; D is possibly TRBD2 (7 bases). Germline values: CDR1 SGHAT, CDR2 FQDESV (reference sequence). The CDR3 is made up of 19 amino acids. V lost 6 bases and J lost 3, with 28 bases in between. In DNA, the CDR3 is TGTGCCAGCAGTTATAATCGGGCCTATGCTGGGGGGGCGACAGATACGCAGTATTTT. Protein: CASSYNRAYAGGATDTQYF.

J is TRBJ2-7 and V is TRBV27; TRBD2 matches 13 bases. The V gene's germline CDR1 is MNHEY and CDR2 SMNVEV (reference sequence). V was pared by 2 bases and J by 9 bases, with 4 bases of the junction left unmatched. The CDR3 has 14 amino acids. The CDR3 DNA reads as TGTGCCAGCAGTTTAGGGACTAGCGGGAATGTGCAGTACTTC. This codes for CASSLGTSGNVQYF.

This chain links TRBV14 with TRBJ2-3; D uncertain. The V and J ends lost 0 bases and 6 bases respectively, with 7 bases between them. The V gene's germline CDR1 is SGHDN and CDR2 FVKESK. The CDR3 spans 13 residues. The chain's CDR3 is CASSQEGWDTQYF. CDR3 bases: TGTGCCAGCAGCCAAGAGGGCTGGGATACGCAGTATTTT.

V usage is TRBV7-9 and J usage is TRBJ1-1, with D possibly being TRBD1 (5 bases). The V gene lost 1 base and the J gene lost 0 bases, with 9 bases spanning the gap. The length of the CDR3 is 15 residues. Per germline, CDR1 SEHNR and CDR2 FQNEAQ (reference sequence). The CDR3 DNA reads TGTGCCAGCAGCTTAGGGGGCTCCCTGAACACTGAAGCTTTCTTT. This translates into CASSLGGSLNTEAFF.

The chain is built from TRBV2 and TRBJ1-1; unclear D gene. Trimming removed 6 bases from V and 1 base from J, with 12 bases in between. Germline V CDR1 and CDR2: SNHLY, FYNNEI. The CDR3 has 14 amino acids. This chain's CDR3 is CASSFGLANTEAFF. CDR3 bases: TGTGCCAGCAGCTTCGGACTAGCGAACACTGAAGCTTTCTTT.

The sample holds one count of this clone. V is TRBV5-1 and J is TRBJ2-2, with 8 bases lining up with TRBD2. The germline gives CDR1 SGHRS, CDR2 YFSETQ. The CDR3 spans 15 residues. The trim removed 2 bases at V and 2 bases at J, leaving 2 bases unmatched. In DNA form, the CDR3 reads TGCGCCAGCAGCTTAGCGGGGGTCAACACCGGGGAGCTGTTTTTT. It specifies CASSLAGVNTGELFF.

The chain joins TRBV4-3 to TRBJ2-6; D remains ambiguous. V was shortened by 5 bases and J by 18 bases, with 35 bases between the two germline ends. This CDR3 comprises 18 residues. Per germline, CDR1 LGHNA and CDR2 YSLEER. Here the CDR3 reads CASSGLAGRQSRANVPTF. CDR3 DNA: TGCGCCAGCAGCGGGTTAGCAGGACGTCAAAGTCGGGCCAACGTTCCGACTTTC.

V is TRBV11-2 and J is TRBJ2-1; TRBD2 matches 9 bases. CDR1 SGHAT and CDR2 FQNNGV come from the germline V gene. V lost 0 bases and J lost 9; bases outside the gene matches: 3. The CDR3 is 14 amino acids. The CDR3 loop reads CASSLELAGSEQFF. The CDR3 DNA is TGTGCCAGCAGCTTAGAGCTAGCGGGGTCTGAGCAGTTCTTC.

The chain recombines TRBV5-4 with TRBJ1-4; weak D call: TRBD1 (6 bases). Germline V CDR1 and CDR2: SGHNT, YYREEE (reference sequence). CDR3 length: 15 residues. The germline V and J ends were trimmed by 3 bases and 7 bases, with 16 bases remaining between them. The CDR3 DNA is TGTGCCAGCAGCTCGGCGGGGGGCGCGAGTGAAAAACTGTTTTTT. Its translation: CASSSAGGASEKLFF.

The genes are TRBV5-1 and TRBJ2-5; TRBD1 or TRBD2 may be the D gene (6 bases each). V was cut by 0 bases and J by 1 base, with 22 bases left in between. The germline CDR1 and CDR2 sequences are SGHRS and YFSETQ. The CDR3 has 19 amino acids. CDR3 sequence (DNA): TGCGCCAGCAGCTTGGGGAGAGCAGGAGGAGGGGGGCGCCAAGAGACCCAGTACTTC. It yields the protein CASSLGRAGGGGRQETQYF.

Sample share makes this clone large. V is TRBV15 and J is TRBJ1-4; maybe TRBD1 (5 bases). The CDR3 sequence is 15 residues long. The V gene lost 0 bases and the J gene lost 7 bases, with 12 bases spanning the gap. Germline-derived CDR1 and CDR2 are LNHNV and YYDKDF (reference sequence). DNA for the CDR3: TGTGCCACCAGCAGAGATAGAGGGCAGGGTGAAAAACTGTTTTTT. It yields the protein CATSRDRGQGEKLFF.

The rearrangement links TRBV30 to TRBJ1-2, with 8 bases that match TRBD1. Trimming took 4 bases from V and 5 from J; bases not matched to a gene: 9. CDR1 GTSNPN and CDR2 SVGIG come from the germline V gene (reference sequence). The CDR3 length is 14 residues. CDR3 nucleotides: TGTGCCTGGAAGAGACAGGGGCGGGAGTATGGCTACACCTTC. Translating it yields CAWKRQGREYGYTF.

The CDR3, as DNA: TGTGCCAGCAGCTTACGGGGAGGGGGAGAGACCCAGTACTTC. This codes for CASSLRGGGETQYF. This rearrangement joins TRBV7-3 to TRBJ2-5; tentatively, D is TRBD2 (7 bases). The V and J ends lost 2 bases and 4 bases respectively, with 11 bases between them. Looked up from germline, CDR1 is SGHTA and CDR2 is FQGTGA. The length of the CDR3 is 14 residues.

The V gene is TRBV6-1, the J gene TRBJ1-2; 9 positions agree with TRBD1. The germline CDR1 and CDR2 sequences are MNHNS and SASEGT. V gave up 6 bases and J gave up 3 bases; unmatched junction bases: 5. CDR3 length equals 14 residues. The CDR3, as DNA: TGTGCCAGCAGGCTGGGACAGGGCGACTATGGCTACACCTTC. Translation: CASRLGQGDYGYTF.

CDR3 amino acids: CASSPGGVHTEAFF. In DNA, the CDR3 is TGTGCCAGCTCACCAGGCGGGGTTCACACTGAAGCTTTCTTT. The rearrangement uses TRBV18 and TRBJ1-1; D is unclear. With 2 bases removed from V and 3 bases from J, the gap between germline ends came to 10 bases. The CDR3 consists of 14 residues. Germline assignment: CDR1 KGHSH and CDR2 LQKENI.

This CDR3 reads CASSVDGQRAYNEQFF. CDR3 sequence (DNA): TGTGCCAGCAGCGTAGACGGGCAACGGGCATACAATGAGCAGTTCTTC. The chain recombines TRBV9 with TRBJ2-1; no firm D call. The CDR3 consists of 16 residues. The germline CDR1 and CDR2 sequences are SGDLS and YYNGEE. Trimming shortened V by 0 bases and J by 4 bases, and 14 bases separated the two germline ends. The full variable domain, completed using reference TRBV9 and TRBJ2-1, is DSGVTQTPKHLITATGQRVTLRCSPRSGDLSVYWYQQSLDQGLQFLIQYYNGEERAKGNILERFSAQQFPDLHSELNLSSLELGDSALYFCASSVDGQRAYNEQFFGPGTRLTVL.

This chain connects TRBV28 to TRBJ2-7; 7 bases agree with TRBD1. The trim removed 4 bases at V and 1 base at J, leaving 7 bases unmatched. This CDR3 comprises 15 residues. Germline-derived CDR1 and CDR2 are MDHEN and SYDVKM. The CDR3 sequence is CASSSWTGGSYEQYF. CDR3 DNA sequence: TGTGCCAGCAGTTCCTGGACAGGCGGGTCCTACGAGCAGTACTTC.

V gene TRBV10-3 combines with J gene TRBJ2-1; D not certain. Deletions cut 1 base from V and 5 bases from J, with 3 bases between. Germline-derived CDR1 and CDR2 are ENHRY and SYGVKD. The CDR3 has 12 amino acids. CDR3 in DNA: TGTGCCATCAGTGAGTTGAACAATGAGCAGTTCTTC. Encoded protein: CAISELNNEQFF.

V is TRBV30 and J is TRBJ1-3; maybe TRBD1 (5 bases). Trimming cost V 6 bases and J 0 bases, with 9 bases left between them. In germline, CDR1 is GTSNPN, CDR2 SVGIG (reference sequence). CDR3 size: 13 residues. For the CDR3, the DNA is TGTGCCTGCCAGGGCTTCTCTGGAAACACCATATATTTT. It yields the protein CACQGFSGNTIYF.

CDR3 DNA sequence: TGCGCCAGCAGCTTGGGGGCCATCTCTAGCACAGATACGCAGTATTTT. Translation gives CASSLGAISSTDTQYF. The chain combines TRBV5-1 with TRBJ2-3; D ambiguous. This CDR3 is built from 16 residues. Germline V gene lookup returns CDR1 SGHRS and CDR2 YFSETQ. Trimming left V 0 bases short and J 0 bases short, with 11 bases between.

The V gene is TRBV10-3, the J gene TRBJ2-1; TRBD2 matches at 7 bases. CDR3 length: 17 amino acids. In germline, CDR1 is ENHRY, CDR2 SYGVKD. Trimming cost V 10 bases and J 2 bases; bases outside gene matches: 17. The chain's CDR3 is CATGVGGTLQAYNEQFF. The CDR3 bases are TGTGCCACCGGGGTGGGGGGGACCCTCCAGGCCTACAATGAGCAGTTCTTC.